The present T cell receptor beta chain was sequenced within a study of blood T cell repertoires in COVID-19. Whole-study context: Samples taken during acute and convalescent COVID-19 were collected in the United States, Italy and Spain. T cells, B-cell-depleted T cells, or PBMCs supplied cDNA or gDNA.

The germline CDR1 and CDR2 sequences are SGDLS and YYNGEE. The CDR3 contains 14 residues. V was trimmed by 0 bases and J by 1 base, leaving 6 bases between them. Seattle's cohort entered during active infection and was followed longitudinally. Under the authors' procedure: Amplified reference gene primers provided the basis for estimating nucleated cell counts. The repertoire was sequenced with immunoSEQ multiplex PCR; TCRdb's copy has only in-frame clones and lacks some. The V and J calls and clone size are taken from that table; D and trimming were inferred from the DNA. The sample consists of 150,000 to 200,000 clones, less than 90% of them appearing once.

This TCR came from a woman between 70 and 85 years old with COVID-19, enrolled during active disease. The chain is built from TRBV9 and TRBJ2-3; D gene ambiguous. The material sequenced was peripheral blood. Here the CDR3 DNA reads TGTGCCAGCAGCGTAGTAACGGGCACAGATACGCAGTATTTT. As protein: CASSVVTGTDTQYF. Full variable domain (remainder filled in from reference TRBV9 and TRBJ2-3): DSGVTQTPKHLITATGQRVTLRCSPRSGDLSVYWYQQSLDQGLQFLIQYYNGEERAKGNILERFSAQQFPDLHSELNLSSLELGDSALYFCASSVVTGTDTQYFGPGTRLTVL.